The clone carrying this TCR beta chain was seen repeatedly, ten times or more. Antigen specificity is unknown. These data come from a study of naive and memory T cell subsets. Study observations and caveats: This RNA-based method may be sensitive to activation-related transcript changes.

Alpha and beta constant region primers primed reverse transcription for blood and skin samples. Four PCR rounds used nested alpha and beta constant region primers plus the SP2 primer. TCRdb called the 5' RACE reads again in MiXCR, with one record for every CDR3 protein. The sample contains approximately 24,000 distinct CDR3 sequences, approximately 22% of which appear only once. RNA was extracted from approximately 2.6 ml of whole blood of healthy adults. V dropped 5 bases and J dropped 8 bases, with 17 bases sitting between them. Germline V gene data show CDR1 as SNHLY and CDR2 as FYNNEI. The CDR3 consists of 14 residues.

The chain is built from TRBV2 and TRBJ2-3, with D possibly matching TRBD1 (6 bases). This sequence was found in a female donor in good health. The CDR3 here is CASSNGGAAGTQYF. The DNA of the CDR3 is TGTGCCAGCAGTAATGGGGGCGCGGCGGGTACGCAGTATTTT. The complete variable domain, with remaining parts taken from reference TRBV2 and TRBJ2-3, reads EPEVTQTPSHQVTQMGQEVILRCVPISNHLYFYWYRQILGQKVEFLVSFYNNEISEKSEIFDDQFSVERPDGSNFTLKIRSTKLEDSAMYFCASSNGGAAGTQYFGPGTRLTVL.